What follows are 22 T cell receptor beta chains derived from one specimen sequenced in a study of OX40 agonist ivuxolimab in advanced cancers. Assay used: immunoSEQ multiplex PCR; TCRdb lists only in-frame clones, some missing. The sample consists of around 73,000 clones, 80% to 90% of them appearing once. Source: CD4+ or CD8+ T cells sorted from blood, taken in a trial of the OX40 agonist ivuxolimab. These receptors were taken from an adult with an advanced solid tumor such as melanoma, head and neck, liver or kidney cancer.

This clone was seen a few times. The CDR3 sequence: CASSSRGTSGMFF. DNA for the CDR3: TGTGCCAGCAGCTCCCGAGGGACTAGCGGGATGTTCTTC. The chain couples TRBV7-3 to TRBJ2-1; TRBD2 matches at 13 bases. Germline V CDR1 and CDR2: SGHTA, FQGTGA. The CDR3 is made up of 13 amino acids. With 4 bases clipped from V and 15 bases from J, the junction kept 6 bases outside the gene matches.

The chain is built from TRBV10-3 and TRBJ2-3; TRBD1 matches 7 bases. The CDR3 is made up of 16 amino acids. J gave up 0 bases and V 4 bases, and 7 bases lay outside the gene matches. CDR1 and CDR2 from the germline V gene are ENHRY and SYGVKD. The CDR3 reads CAISAGQGVSTDTQYF. Written as DNA, the CDR3 is TGTGCCATCAGTGCAGGGCAGGGGGTTAGCACAGATACGCAGTATTTT.

V and J are TRBV28 and TRBJ2-4; TRBD1 matches at 8 bases. The germline V gene encodes CDR1 MDHEN and CDR2 SYDVKM. The trim removed 2 bases at V and 8 bases at J, leaving 8 bases unmatched. The CDR3 extends over 15 amino acids. The CDR3 loop is CASSLPMAGGDIQYF. CDR3 bases: TGTGCCAGCAGTTTACCGATGGCAGGGGGCGACATTCAGTACTTC.

The chain is built from TRBV4-1 and TRBJ2-3; 7 positions agree with TRBD1. CDR1 and CDR2 (germline): MGHRA, YSYEKL. The CDR3 consists of 15 residues. V gave up 1 base and J gave up 3 bases; unmatched junction bases: 4. CDR3 amino acids: CASSQGTGRTDTQYF. The CDR3 DNA reads as TGCGCCAGCAGCCAAGGGACAGGCAGAACAGATACGCAGTATTTT.

The chain links TRBV2 to TRBJ1-5; D unresolved. This CDR3 region has 15 residues. The germline CDR1 and CDR2 sequences are SNHLY and FYNNEI. Trimming stripped 2 bases from V and 1 base from J, with 9 bases between. CDR3 DNA sequence: TGTGCCAGCAGTGAAAACACCTTAAGCAATCAGCCCCAGCATTTT. Translating it yields CASSENTLSNQPQHF.

V gene TRBV9 combines with J gene TRBJ2-3, with D unclear. This CDR3 has 13 amino acids. V was pared by 7 bases and J by 7 bases, with 16 bases between. The germline V gene has CDR1 SGDLS and CDR2 YYNGEE. The DNA for the CDR3 is TGTGCCAGCGGCCCGGTCAGTGCGAATACGCAGTATTTT. This codes for CASGPVSANTQYF.

The chain couples TRBV2 to TRBJ1-1; maybe TRBD1 (6 bases). Looked up from germline, CDR1 is SNHLY and CDR2 is FYNNEI. This CDR3 is built from 11 residues. V was trimmed by 9 bases and J by 8 bases, leaving 13 bases between them. CDR3 DNA sequence: TGTGCCAGAACAAGGGGGGGAGAAGCTTTCTTT. Its protein product is CARTRGGEAFF.

The rearrangement links TRBV5-6 to TRBJ2-5, with D possibly matching TRBD1 (5 bases). Germline values: CDR1 SGHDT, CDR2 YYEEEE. Trimming removed 6 bases from V and 5 bases from J, with 14 bases in between. The CDR3 runs 13 residues. CDR3 protein: CASTGLGPETQYF. The CDR3 nucleotides are TGTGCCAGCACCGGTCTGGGGCCCGAGACCCAGTACTTC. Variable domain in full (rest from reference TRBV5-6 and TRBJ2-5): DAGVTQSPTHLIKTRGQQVTLRCSPKSGHDTVSWYQQALGQGPQFIFQYYEEEERQRGNFPDRFSGHQFPNYSSELNVNALLLGDSALYLCASTGLGPETQYFGPGTRLLVL.

The genes are TRBV6-5 and TRBJ1-2; TRBD1 is a possible D gene (5 bases). CDR3 size: 14 residues. The germline V and J ends were trimmed by 6 bases and 7 bases, with 18 bases remaining between them. Germline assignment: CDR1 MNHEY and CDR2 SVGAGI. The CDR3 sequence is CASRGTGPQVGYTF. DNA of the CDR3: TGTGCCAGCAGGGGGACCGGGCCTCAAGTTGGCTACACCTTC.

V is TRBV2 and J is TRBJ2-1; unclear D gene. The V end was cut by 6 bases, the J end by 8 bases, with 14 bases between. This CDR3 is 13 amino acids long. CDR1 and CDR2 from the germline V gene are SNHLY and FYNNEI. CDR3 bases: TGTGCCAGCAGAATCCAAACAGCCTATGAGCAGTTCTTC. Protein: CASRIQTAYEQFF.

In its sample, this clone was seen once. V usage is TRBV7-6 and J usage is TRBJ2-4, with D possibly TRBD2 on 6 matching bases. CDR1 is SGHVS and CDR2 is FNYEAQ in the germline V gene. V shed 4 bases and J shed 4 bases, with 11 bases lying between them. This CDR3 has 14 residues. As DNA, the CDR3 is TGTGCCAGCAGCTCCTCGGAGGGTAAAAACATTCAGTACTTC. Encoded protein: CASSSSEGKNIQYF.

DNA for the CDR3: TGTGCCAGCAGTTTCTATATCCCCTACGAGCAGTACTTC. It translates to CASSFYIPYEQYF. The chain couples TRBV7-4 to TRBJ2-7; D remains ambiguous. V lost 6 bases to trimming and J lost 2 bases, with 11 bases between them. The CDR3 is 13 residues long. Looked up from germline, CDR1 is SGHVT and CDR2 is SQSDAQ.

The chain combines TRBV28 with TRBJ2-1; D is ambiguous. CDR3 length: 17 amino acids. The V gene lost 3 bases and the J gene lost 2 bases, with 17 bases spanning the gap. The germline V gene has CDR1 MDHEN and CDR2 SYDVKM. CDR3 bases: TGTGCCAGCAGTTTGTTAAGTGGGCCCCGAGCCTACAATGAGCAGTTCTTC. Translated: CASSLLSGPRAYNEQFF.

The CDR3 region is CATSSPGNNEQFF. CDR3 in DNA: TGTGCCACCAGCAGTCCCGGTAACAATGAGCAGTTCTTC. The chain has TRBV15 and TRBJ2-1; D not certain. CDR3 size: 13 residues. Trimming pared 3 bases from V and 5 bases from J, leaving 8 bases between. Germline V gene data show CDR1 as LNHNV and CDR2 as YYDKDF (reference sequence).

The CDR3 region has the DNA TGTGCCAGCAGCTTAAGGCCGGACTCTTCGAACACCGGGGAGCTGTTTTTT. The encoded protein is CASSLRPDSSNTGELFF. The chain combines TRBV13 with TRBJ2-2, with D possibly being TRBD2 (5 bases). Germline V gene lookup returns CDR1 PRHDT and CDR2 FYEKMQ (reference sequence). Trimming took off 2 bases at V and 0 bases at J, with 13 bases between the two ends. The CDR3 extends over 17 amino acids. Filled out from reference TRBV13 and TRBJ2-2, the complete variable domain reads AAGVIQSPRHLIKEKRETATLKCYPIPRHDTVYWYQQGPGQDPQFLISFYEKMQSDKGSIPDRFSAQQFSDYHSELNMSSLELGDSALYFCASSLRPDSSNTGELFFGEGSRLTVL.

The rearrangement joins TRBV30 to TRBJ1-5; a possible D gene is TRBD1 (5 bases). The V gene's germline CDR1 is GTSNPN and CDR2 SVGIG (reference sequence). The CDR3 extends over 12 amino acids. V lost 5 bases and J 9 bases, leaving 14 bases between the germline ends. The CDR3 sequence: CAWGDPKRPQHF. The CDR3 DNA sequence: TGTGCCTGGGGGGACCCCAAAAGGCCCCAGCATTTT.

The V gene is TRBV7-8, the J gene TRBJ1-3, with a tentative D call TRBD1 (5 bases). The CDR3 spans 16 residues. Trimming shortened V by 5 bases and J by 4 bases, and 18 bases separated the two germline ends. Germline-derived CDR1 and CDR2 are SGHVS and FQNEAQ. The CDR3: CASSVVIGARGNTIYF. The DNA of the CDR3 is TGTGCCAGCAGCGTCGTGATAGGGGCGCGGGGAAACACCATATATTTT.

The chain joins TRBV6-5 to TRBJ1-1, with D maybe TRBD1 (6 bases). The CDR3 is made up of 15 amino acids. Trimming left V 0 bases short and J 4 bases short, with 12 bases between. CDR1 and CDR2 (germline): MNHEY, SVGAGI. The DNA of the CDR3 is TGTGCCAGCAGTTACTCGTGGGGGGCTGGCACTGAAGCTTTCTTT. As protein: CASSYSWGAGTEAFF.

This clone was seen more than once but under ten times. The V and J genes are TRBV4-1 and TRBJ1-4, with TRBD1 matching over 9 bases. In germline, CDR1 is MGHRA, CDR2 YSYEKL. The CDR3 runs 17 residues. Trimming at V came to 1 base and at J to 7 bases, leaving 10 bases not matched to a gene. The CDR3 nucleotides are TGCGCCAGCAGCCAAGTCAGGGACAGGGCGGGAGGTGAAAAACTGTTTTTT. This translates into CASSQVRDRAGGEKLFF.

CDR3 nucleotides: TGTGCTAGTGCTAAAACTGGGGTTGAAGCTTTCTTT. This gives the protein CASAKTGVEAFF. The gene calls are TRBV12-5 and TRBJ1-1; D is unresolved. Germline lookup yields CDR1 LGHNT and CDR2 FRNRAP. This CDR3 is built from 12 residues. V was cut by 7 bases and J by 7 bases, with 13 bases left in between.

This chain connects TRBV27 to TRBJ1-4; unclear D gene. Trimming took off 6 bases at V and 11 bases at J, with 16 bases between the two ends. This CDR3 is 13 amino acids long. The germline CDR1 and CDR2 sequences are MNHEY and SMNVEV (reference sequence). The CDR3, as DNA: TGTGCCAGCAGCACCCTTTACCCCGAGAAACTGTTTTTT. It specifies CASSTLYPEKLFF. The entire variable domain, with the rest obtained from reference TRBV27 and TRBJ1-4, is as follows: EAQVTQNPRYLITVTGKKLTVTCSQNMNHEYMSWYRQDPGLGLRQIYYSMNVEVTDKGDVPEGYKVSRKEKRNFPLILESPSPNQTSLYFCASSTLYPEKLFFGSGTQLSVL.

The rearrangement links TRBV5-1 to TRBJ2-7, with D possibly TRBD2 on 6 matching bases. Germline assignment: CDR1 SGHRS and CDR2 YFSETQ. This CDR3 region has 15 residues. V lost 5 bases, J lost 3 bases, and 18 bases lay in between. The CDR3 coding sequence is TGCGCCAGCAGATCCGCGGCGGGGAGACACTACGAGCAGTACTTC. Translated, it gives CASRSAAGRHYEQYF.